In this sample, the clone carrying this T cell receptor beta chain is medium-sized. Antigen specificity is unknown. This record comes from a study of tumor and adjacent non-tumor tissue in lung cancer. Overall study: There were 11 to 13 adenocarcinoma, a couple of squamous cell carcinoma and 1 small cell lung cancer cases. Aged roughly 31 to 85 years, patients included 10 men and roughly 5 women with stage I to III disease.

TCRbeta libraries were built with three rounds of nested PCR, modified from ARM-PCR. Each CDR3 protein is one row after TCRdb ran MiXCR on the multiplex PCR reads. The sample lists tens of thousands of distinct CDR3 sequences, roughly two thirds occurring once. This sample's RNA came from whole unsorted tissue. More than 3 cm separated this lung sample from the edge of the tumor. Overall study results and limits: Tumor tissue had significantly higher TCR diversity than normal lung.

Trimming took 2 bases from V and 2 from J; bases not matched to a gene: 5. Germline V lookup: CDR1 SGHAT, CDR2 FQNNGV. This CDR3 is built from 17 residues. The sequencing input was distant non-tumor lung tissue. The sequence was collected from a woman aged 40 to 55 with non-small cell lung cancer. The rearrangement joins TRBV11-2 to TRBJ2-5, with TRBD2 identical over 13 bases. CDR3 sequence (DNA): TGTGCCAGCAGCTTAACTCCGACTAGCGGGGGGCAAGAGACCCAGTACTTC. Translated: CASSLTPTSGGQETQYF.